The entry below gives a single T cell receptor (beta chain) sequence along with its context. The data belong to a study of blood T cell repertoires in COVID-19. Generated by immunoSEQ multiplex PCR, the TCRdb table keeps only in-frame clones and is missing some. In the table there are approximately 49,000 clones, roughly 80% of which are singletons. The CDR3 contains 16 residues. Germline CDR1 and CDR2: SGHDN and FVKESK. Losses at the gene ends were 0 bases for V and 5 bases for J; bases not matched to a gene: 7. This chain uses TRBV14 with TRBJ1-2; 9 nucleotides agree with TRBD1. The TCR originated in a woman aged 60-70 years with acute or convalescent COVID-19. Sample: peripheral blood. CDR3 residues: CASSQEGTGTRYGYTF. The CDR3 DNA follows: TGTGCCAGCAGCCAAGAAGGGACAGGGACCCGGTATGGCTACACCTTC.